This T cell receptor beta chain was sequenced in a study of T cell changes during pregnancy in multiple sclerosis. Sequenced by immunoSEQ multiplex PCR; TCRdb stores in-frame clones only, minus some. The sample has approximately 100,000 clones; around 93% are singletons. The germline V gene encodes CDR1 SGHTA and CDR2 FQGTGA. The CDR3 runs to 16 residues. Germline trimming cut 5 bases from V and 6 bases from J; bases unmatched to any gene: 7. This material consisted of peripheral blood, taken after pregnancy. The TCR was taken from a female donor with multiple sclerosis, enrolled in a pregnancy study. The chain links TRBV7-3 to TRBJ2-1; TRBD2 matches 13 bases. CDR3 residues: CASSVPGLAGSNEQFF. CDR3 DNA sequence: TGTGCCAGCAGCGTACCGGGACTAGCGGGATCCAATGAGCAGTTCTTC.